This TCR beta chain was recovered during a study of T cells in tuberculosis. General study findings and limits: Selection depended on which cryopreserved specimens were available.

As to this clone: The target antigen is unknown.

Clones were sequenced by immunoSEQ multiplex PCR, and TCRdb holds only the in-frame ones, with some missing. The table has tens of thousands of clones, almost 97% seen once. V shed 6 bases and J shed 3 bases, with 14 bases lying between them. This CDR3 region has 14 residues. Germline V lookup: CDR1 SGHNT, CDR2 YENEEA. This chain uses TRBV11-3 with TRBJ1-1; tentative D call: TRBD1 (5 bases). The sample taken for sequencing was PBMCs. The sequence was collected from a donor aged 5 to 30 with latent tuberculosis or without tuberculosis infection. The CDR3 here is CASRFTGGDTEAFF. The CDR3 DNA is TGTGCCAGCAGATTTACTGGGGGGGACACTGAAGCTTTCTTT.